A selection of T cell receptor beta chains follows, all from one sample in a study of OX40 agonist ivuxolimab in advanced cancers. Only in-frame clones appear in the TCRdb table, and some are missing; sequencing was by immunoSEQ multiplex PCR. The table records 60,000 to 100,000 clones, 94% of them present only once. The sequenced sample was CD4+ or CD8+ T cells sorted from blood, obtained in a trial of the OX40 agonist ivuxolimab. These receptors were taken from an adult with an advanced solid tumor such as melanoma, head and neck, liver or kidney cancer. The CDR3 runs from the conserved cysteine through the conserved F or W. D genes are given only for firm matches. Size tells how often a clone was seen (once, few, many) or the class of an expanded clone, and some rows leave it out.

TRBV27,TRBJ1-5,-,-,CASSPTGIGSNQPQHF,TGTGCCAGCAGTCCGACGGGGATAGGGTCCAATCAGCCCCAGCATTTT
TRBV7-8,TRBJ2-5,-,-,CASRYPGDGTQYF,TGTGCCAGCAGATACCCCGGGGATGGGACCCAGTACTTC
TRBV28,TRBJ1-5,-,-,CASSFPNRPLSNQPQHF,TGTGCCAGCAGTTTTCCCAACCGGCCGCTAAGCAATCAGCCCCAGCATTTT
TRBV19,TRBJ1-1,-,-,CASSIQGANTEAFF,TGTGCCAGTAGTATTCAAGGAGCGAACACTGAAGCTTTCTTT
TRBV7-8,TRBJ2-3,-,TRBD2,CASSPRGLAGGNLDTQYF,TGTGCCAGCAGCCCTAGGGGACTAGCGGGGGGCAATTTGGATACGCAGTATTTT
TRBV2,TRBJ2-7,-,TRBD2,CASSGTSARYYEQYF,TGTGCCAGCAGCGGGACTAGCGCCAGATACTACGAGCAGTACTTC
TRBV4-1,TRBJ2-5,-,-,CASSLEPGQQETQYF,TGTGCCAGCAGCTTGGAGCCAGGGCAACAAGAGACCCAGTACTTC
TRBV7-9,TRBJ2-7,-,-,CASRLGDRDEQYF,TGTGCCAGCAGACTAGGCGATAGGGACGAGCAGTACTTC
TRBV9,TRBJ2-7,-,TRBD1,CASSANPGQGASYEQYF,TGTGCCAGCAGCGCCAACCCGGGACAGGGCGCCTCCTACGAGCAGTACTTC
TRBV6-1,TRBJ2-7,-,TRBD1,CASSEVGWDRISYEQYF,TGTGCCAGCAGTGAAGTGGGGTGGGACAGGATCTCCTACGAGCAGTACTTC
TRBV27,TRBJ2-1,-,-,CASSPPTSEQFF,TGTGCCAGCAGTCCCCCTACGAGTGAGCAGTTCTTC
TRBV7-2,TRBJ1-5,-,-,CASSPRRGVNQPQHF,TGTGCCAGCAGCCCCCGACGGGGGGTCAATCAGCCCCAGCATTTT
TRBV27,TRBJ2-7,-,-,CASSWRGEQYF,TGTGCCAGCAGTTGGCGGGGCGAGCAGTACTTC
TRBV4-1,TRBJ2-1,-,TRBD1,CASSQRRTGGHEQFF,TGCGCCAGCAGCCAACGTCGGACAGGGGGCCATGAGCAGTTCTTC
TRBV30,TRBJ1-2,-,-,CAWSVAYGYTF,TGTGCCTGGAGTGTGGCCTATGGCTACACCTTC
TRBV7-8,TRBJ1-1,-,TRBD1,CASSFPRDRDGVNTEAFF,TGTGCCAGCAGCTTCCCGCGGGACAGGGACGGGGTGAACACTGAAGCTTTCTTT
TRBV11-3,TRBJ2-1,-,-,CASSLAAENSYNEQFF,TGTGCCAGCAGCTTAGCGGCGGAGAACTCCTACAATGAGCAGTTCTTC
TRBV7-8,TRBJ2-5,once,-,CASSLEDSEETQYF,TGTGCCAGCAGCTTAGAGGACTCCGAGGAGACCCAGTACTTC
TRBV2,TRBJ1-6,-,-,CASSDWGGRKNSPLHF,TGTGCCAGCAGTGATTGGGGTGGCAGAAAAAATTCACCCCTCCACTTT
TRBV6-1,TRBJ1-5,-,-,CASSEEGHPSQQPQHF,TGTGCCAGCAGTGAAGAGGGTCATCCCTCGCAACAGCCCCAGCATTTT
TRBV9,TRBJ1-1,-,-,CASSVGSGPLEAFF,TGTGCCAGCAGCGTAGGATCAGGTCCCCTGGAAGCTTTCTTT
TRBV13,TRBJ2-5,-,-,CASSPEGRGRLQETQYF,TGTGCCAGCAGCCCGGAGGGTAGGGGGCGACTACAAGAGACCCAGTACTTC
TRBV6-1,TRBJ2-1,-,TRBD1,CATPGQGYNEQFF,TGTGCCACCCCGGGACAGGGGTACAATGAGCAGTTCTTC
TRBV5-6,TRBJ2-1,-,TRBD1,CASSLGLQGVVAYEQFF,TGTGCCAGCAGCCTGGGGTTACAGGGGGTAGTGGCGTATGAGCAGTTCTTC
TRBV6-6,TRBJ2-7,-,-,CASSYTNRDSYEQYF,TGTGCCAGCAGTTACACAAACAGGGACTCCTACGAGCAGTACTTC
TRBV10-3,TRBJ2-3,-,-,CAIIRGDTQYF,TGTGCCATCATACGGGGAGATACGCAGTATTTT
TRBV6-5,TRBJ1-1,-,-,CASSPTGHTEAFF,TGTGCCAGCAGTCCCACAGGGCACACTGAAGCTTTCTTT
TRBV6-5,TRBJ2-7,-,-,CASSYGWGGSYEQYF,TGTGCCAGCAGTTACGGGTGGGGTGGCTCCTACGAGCAGTACTTC
TRBV25-1,TRBJ2-1,-,-,CASSGLQASSYNEQFF,TGTGCCAGCAGTGGGTTACAGGCGAGCTCCTACAATGAGCAGTTCTTC
TRBV2,TRBJ1-1,-,-,CASSENMGWNTEAFF,TGTGCCAGCAGTGAAAATATGGGTTGGAACACTGAAGCTTTCTTT
TRBV4-3,TRBJ1-4,-,-,CASSQADLRGEKLFF,TGCGCCAGCAGCCAAGCCGATCTGCGGGGTGAAAAACTGTTTTTT
TRBV9,TRBJ1-2,few,-,CASSVGGDYGYTF,TGTGCCAGCAGCGTAGGAGGGGACTATGGCTACACCTTC
TRBV4-1,TRBJ2-6,-,-,CASSQPGAGANVLTF,TGCGCCAGCAGCCAGCCGGGGGCTGGGGCCAACGTCCTGACTTTC
TRBV10-2,TRBJ2-3,-,-,CASSEFWTDTQYF,TGCGCCAGCAGTGAGTTCTGGACAGATACGCAGTATTTT
TRBV6-5,TRBJ1-1,-,-,CASSYQGGKTEAFF,TGTGCCAGCAGTTACCAGGGAGGCAAAACTGAAGCTTTCTTT
TRBV19,TRBJ1-5,-,-,CASSTRRDQPQHF,TGTGCCAGTAGTACCCGACGGGATCAGCCCCAGCATTTT
TRBV6-5,TRBJ1-2,-,TRBD1,CASSYGTGGNGYTF,TGTGCCAGCAGTTACGGGACAGGGGGCAATGGCTACACCTTC
TRBV27,TRBJ2-1,-,TRBD2,CASSPVAGGPKDEQFF,TGTGCCAGCAGTCCGGTAGCGGGGGGGCCTAAGGATGAGCAGTTCTTC
TRBV28,TRBJ2-3,once,TRBD1,CASSDTGTGLTDTQYF,TGTGCCAGCAGTGATACCGGGACAGGACTCACAGATACGCAGTATTTT
TRBV5-1,TRBJ2-7,-,-,CASSIRGEQYF,TGCGCCAGCAGCATAAGGGGAGAGCAGTACTTC
TRBV4-2,TRBJ2-5,-,-,CASSQGGGPGETQYF,TGTGCCAGCAGCCAAGGTGGCGGGCCCGGCGAGACCCAGTACTTC
TRBV28,TRBJ2-7,-,-,CASSSREPIYEQYF,TGTGCCAGCAGTTCCAGGGAGCCAATCTACGAGCAGTACTTC
TRBV19,TRBJ1-5,few,TRBD1,CASSPGTGGVQPQHF,TGTGCCAGTAGTCCCGGGACAGGGGGGGTTCAGCCCCAGCATTTT
TRBV28,TRBJ1-5,-,TRBD1,CASSSGTGRVRMPQHF,TGTGCCAGCAGTTCCGGGACAGGGCGTGTGAGAATGCCCCAGCATTTT
TRBV13,TRBJ1-2,few,-,CASSSENYGYTF,TGTGCCAGCAGCTCGGAAAACTATGGCTACACCTTC
TRBV7-2,TRBJ2-3,-,-,CASSLVPSDADTQYF,TGTGCCAGCAGCTTAGTCCCTAGCGATGCAGATACGCAGTATTTT
TRBV5-1,TRBJ2-1,-,TRBD1,CASSLIVQGEYNEQFF,TGCGCCAGCAGCTTGATTGTGCAGGGGGAGTACAATGAGCAGTTCTTC
TRBV7-7,TRBJ2-1,-,-,CASSFKGGGLNEQFF,TGTGCTAGCAGCTTTAAGGGAGGAGGGCTCAATGAGCAGTTCTTC
TRBV4-2,TRBJ1-1,-,-,CASSPPRSNTEAFF,TGTGCCAGCAGCCCCCCCCGGAGCAACACTGAAGCTTTCTTT